The entry below describes one T cell receptor beta chain. As yet, its antigen is unknown. Sequenced by immunoSEQ multiplex PCR; TCRdb stores in-frame clones only, minus some. The table has some 70,000 clones, around 83% seen once. This sample was taken from a study of OX40 agonist ivuxolimab in advanced cancers. Study as a whole: Partial responses were achieved by three patients, one with hepatocellular carcinoma and two with cutaneous melanoma. Whole-study findings and limits: The investigators did not determine what antigen specificity the expanded peripheral T cells had. CD8+ T cells averaged more expanded clones than CD4+.

This CDR3 has 15 residues. In germline, CDR1 is MNHEY, CDR2 SVGAGI. The trim removed 6 bases at V and 1 base at J, leaving 4 bases unmatched. The source of this sequence is an adult with an advanced solid tumor such as melanoma, head and neck, liver or kidney cancer. The V gene is TRBV6-5, the J gene TRBJ2-7; 12 nucleotides match TRBD2. The material was CD4+ or CD8+ T cells sorted from blood, obtained in a trial of the OX40 agonist ivuxolimab. Written as DNA, the CDR3 is TGTGCCAGCAGCTTTACTAGCGGGGGGTCCTACGAGCAGTACTTC. It translates to CASSFTSGGSYEQYF.